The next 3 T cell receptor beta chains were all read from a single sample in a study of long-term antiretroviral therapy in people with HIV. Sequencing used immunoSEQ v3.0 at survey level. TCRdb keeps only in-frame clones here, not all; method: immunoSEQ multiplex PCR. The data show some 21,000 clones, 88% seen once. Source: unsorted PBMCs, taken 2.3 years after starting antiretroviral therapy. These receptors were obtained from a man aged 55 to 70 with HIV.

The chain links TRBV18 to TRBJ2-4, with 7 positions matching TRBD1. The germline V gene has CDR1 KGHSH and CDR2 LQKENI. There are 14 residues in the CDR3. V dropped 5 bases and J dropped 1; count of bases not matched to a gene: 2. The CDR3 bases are TGTGCCAGCTCAGAGGGGGCGGCCAAAAACATTCAGTACTTC. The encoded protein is CASSEGAAKNIQYF.

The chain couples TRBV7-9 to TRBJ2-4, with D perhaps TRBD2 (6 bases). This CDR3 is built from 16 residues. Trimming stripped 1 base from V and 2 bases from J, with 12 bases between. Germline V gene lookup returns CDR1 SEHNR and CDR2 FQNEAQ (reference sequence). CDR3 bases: TGTGCCAGCAGCTTAGTCCCTAGCGCGACCAAAAACATTCAGTACTTC. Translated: CASSLVPSATKNIQYF. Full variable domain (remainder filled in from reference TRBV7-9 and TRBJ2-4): DTGVSQNPRHKITKRGQNVTFRCDPISEHNRLYWYRQTLGQGPEFLTYFQNEAQLEKSRLLSDRFSAERPKGSFSTLEIQRTEQGDSAMYLCASSLVPSATKNIQYFGAGTRLSVL.

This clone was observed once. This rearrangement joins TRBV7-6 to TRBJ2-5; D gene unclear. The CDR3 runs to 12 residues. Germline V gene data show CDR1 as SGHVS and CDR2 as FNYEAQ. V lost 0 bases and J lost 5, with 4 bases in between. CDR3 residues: CASSLARETQYF. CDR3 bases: TGTGCCAGCAGCTTAGCAAGGGAGACCCAGTACTTC.